Reported below is one TCR beta chain. Its specificity is unknown. This sample is drawn from a study of vaccination and CD4 T cells after COVID-19. On the study more broadly: The convalescents included six males and four females, and among them two were Hispanic while seven were Caucasian.

Germline V gene data show CDR1 as SGHTS and CDR2 as YDEGEE. V lost 5 bases and J lost 1, with 9 bases in between. The CDR3 consists of 13 residues. The assay that was used to sequence DNA from cultured CD4+ T cells was the Oncomine TCR Beta short-read assay. MiXCR, applied by TCRdb to the PCR reads, yields one record per CDR3 protein. The table records 8,500 to 13,000 distinct CDR3 sequences, 64% of them present only once. The treatment: roughly nine-day PBMC culture with coronavirus spike peptide pools or control peptides (ViraFEST assay). TCR sequencing followed the expansion of antigen-specific T cells with peptide pools in ViraFEST. In this cohort, PCR tests turned positive between March and December 2020, predating US Alpha, Beta and Delta variants.

The sample taken for sequencing was CD4+ T cells from blood, cultured in vitro. The chain combines TRBV5-8 with TRBJ1-2; D ambiguous. The sequence derives from a human donor who had recovered from COVID-19. In DNA form, the CDR3 reads TGTGCCAGCAGGGAAGCCTTTAACTATGGCTACACCTTC. Its protein is CASREAFNYGYTF.